The 22 T cell receptor beta chains given below trace back to one sample, sequenced in a study of blood T cell repertoires in COVID-19. TCRdb's table, derived via immunoSEQ multiplex PCR, lists solely in-frame clones and lacks some. The table has a few hundred thousand clones, more than 70% seen once. The sample was PBMCs or T cells enriched from blood (not recorded which). These receptors came from a woman between 18 and 30 years old who had recovered from COVID-19.

The V call is TRBV4-1, the J call TRBJ2-1; perhaps TRBD1 as D (5 bases). The germline V and J ends were trimmed by 1 base and 6 bases, with 10 bases remaining between them. The CDR3 length is 14 residues. Germline-derived CDR1 and CDR2 are MGHRA and YSYEKL. CDR3 nucleotide sequence: TGCGCCAGCAGCCAAGTGGGGCGTTCCAATGAGCAGTTCTTC. Protein: CASSQVGRSNEQFF.

The J gene is TRBJ2-2, the V gene TRBV29-1; D remains unclear. CDR1 and CDR2 from the germline V gene are SQVTM and ANQGSEA. This CDR3 comprises 11 residues. V dropped 4 bases and J dropped 6 bases, with 6 bases sitting between them. DNA of the CDR3: TGCAGCGTTGTTTCGGCCGGGGAGCTGTTTTTT. It codes for CSVVSAGELFF.

This chain connects TRBV11-3 to TRBJ1-1; the D gene is possibly TRBD1 (6 bases). Germline assignment: CDR1 SGHNT and CDR2 YENEEA. CDR3 size: 13 residues. Trimming removed 5 bases from V and 1 base from J, with 8 bases in between. The CDR3 bases are TGTGCCAGCAGCCAGGACAGGAACACTGAAGCTTTCTTT. Translating gives CASSQDRNTEAFF.

The chain links TRBV28 to TRBJ2-3; D possibly corresponds to TRBD2 (5 bases). The CDR3 covers 17 residues. Germline lookup yields CDR1 MDHEN and CDR2 SYDVKM. V was shortened by 5 bases and J by 1 base, with 19 bases between the two germline ends. CDR3 region: CASSPITRDSGTDTQYF. The CDR3 bases are TGTGCCAGCAGTCCCATAACCCGGGATTCGGGCACAGATACGCAGTATTTT.

CDR3 sequence (DNA): TGTGCCAGCAGAACCGGACAGGGTAATTCACCCCTCCACTTT. Translation gives CASRTGQGNSPLHF. The J gene is TRBJ1-6, the V gene TRBV6-4; the match to TRBD1 covers 8 bases. Germline V CDR1 and CDR2: MRHNA, SNTAGT. After removal of 6 bases from V and 6 bases from J, the junction contained 4 bases not matched to a gene. The CDR3 consists of 14 residues.

The chain uses TRBV10-2 and TRBJ2-7; 12 positions agree with TRBD2. In germline, CDR1 is WSHSY, CDR2 SAAADI. This CDR3 comprises 18 residues. The V and J ends lost 6 bases and 4 bases, in that order; junction bases with no gene match: 16. CDR3 residues: CASSLTSGGGPGGYEQYF. In DNA, the CDR3 is TGCGCCAGCAGCCTGACTAGCGGGGGCGGCCCGGGCGGTTACGAGCAGTACTTC.

The V gene is TRBV2, the J gene TRBJ1-5; TRBD1 is a possible D gene (5 bases). The CDR3 loop spans 14 amino acids. Germline-derived CDR1 and CDR2 are SNHLY and FYNNEI. V was clipped by 1 base and J by 7 bases, with 11 bases between them. The CDR3 region has the DNA TGTGCCAGCAGTGAAGGCAGGGTAAACCAGCCCCAGCATTTT. The encoded protein is CASSEGRVNQPQHF.

V and J are TRBV9 and TRBJ2-5; 13 bases are a match to TRBD2. V lost 4 bases to trimming and J lost 9 bases; unmatched junction nucleotides: 9. CDR1 and CDR2 (germline): SGDLS, YYNGEE. The CDR3 covers 15 residues. In DNA, the CDR3 is TGTGCCAGCAGCCCCCGACTAGCGGGGGGCCTGCCCCAGTACTTC. Protein sequence: CASSPRLAGGLPQYF.

The chain is built from TRBV4-3 and TRBJ1-4; D might be TRBD1 (6 bases). CDR3 length: 15 amino acids. The V end was cut by 0 bases, the J end by 7 bases, with 12 bases between. Germline CDR1 reads LGHNA; CDR2 reads YSLEER. The CDR3 region is CASSQDEDSREKLFF. In DNA form, the CDR3 reads TGCGCCAGCAGCCAAGACGAGGACAGTCGTGAAAAACTGTTTTTT.

This rearrangement joins TRBV5-1 to TRBJ1-3; weak D call: TRBD1 (5 bases). The CDR3 consists of 15 residues. Germline V gives CDR1 SGHRS, CDR2 YFSETQ. V gave up 5 bases and J gave up 1 base, with 13 bases separating them. The chain's CDR3 is CASSDGADSGNTIYF. Here the CDR3 DNA reads TGCGCCAGCAGTGATGGGGCGGATTCTGGAAACACCATATATTTT.

The V and J genes are TRBV6-2 or TRBV6-3 and TRBJ1-5, with D perhaps matching TRBD1 (5 bases). Germline V gene data show CDR1 as MNHEY and CDR2 as SVGEGT. CDR3 length equals 15 residues. V lost 2 bases, J lost 4 bases, and 12 bases lay in between. The CDR3 nucleotides read TGTGCCAGCAGTTACGGGTCTGGGGGGAATCAGCCCCAGCATTTT. Amino acids: CASSYGSGGNQPQHF.

This sequence joins TRBV19 and TRBJ1-5, with a tentative D call TRBD1 (6 bases). Trimming left V 5 bases short and J 4 bases short, with 9 bases between. This CDR3 region has 13 residues. Looked up from germline, CDR1 is LNHDA and CDR2 is SQIVND (reference sequence). In DNA, the CDR3 is TGTGCCAGTAGTCTACAGGGAAATCAGCCCCAGCATTTT. Protein sequence: CASSLQGNQPQHF.

The chain joins TRBV7-9 to TRBJ2-5, with 8 bases aligning to TRBD1. This CDR3 is built from 16 residues. Losses at the gene ends were 0 bases for V and 2 bases for J; bases not matched to a gene: 5. Germline V gene sequence: CDR1 SEHNR, CDR2 FQNEAQ (reference sequence). The CDR3 nucleotides read TGTGCCAGCAGCTTAGCGCTCAGGACAGGGCAAGAGACCCAGTACTTC. Its protein product is CASSLALRTGQETQYF.

The genes are TRBV6-1 and TRBJ2-3; D not certain. Germline loops: CDR1 MNHNS, CDR2 SASEGT. The CDR3 totals 13 residues. The V gene lost 3 bases and the J gene lost 4 bases, with 8 bases spanning the gap. This CDR3 is CASSEAWSDTQYF. The CDR3 region has the DNA TGTGCCAGCAGTGAGGCATGGTCAGATACGCAGTATTTT.

The rearrangement links TRBV4-2 to TRBJ1-4; 9 nucleotides match TRBD1. Germline loops: CDR1 LGHNA, CDR2 YNFKEQ. The CDR3 loop spans 16 amino acids. V trimming: 4 bases; J trimming: 3 bases; junction bases outside the gene matches: 6. CDR3 amino acids: CASSPGTGIANEKLFF. DNA of the CDR3: TGTGCCAGCAGCCCCGGGACAGGGATTGCTAATGAAAAACTGTTTTTT.

Here the CDR3 reads CASSYLSQGESEAFF. The CDR3 DNA is TGTGCCAGCAGTTACCTGAGTCAGGGGGAATCAGAAGCTTTCTTT. This chain connects TRBV6-5 to TRBJ1-1; TRBD1 matches 7 bases. Germline V gives CDR1 MNHEY, CDR2 SVGAGI. Trimming cost V 2 bases and J 8 bases; bases outside gene matches: 11. The length of the CDR3 is 15 residues.

The chain joins TRBV29-1 to TRBJ1-1, with TRBD1 identical over 8 bases. V trimming: 7 bases; J trimming: 4 bases; junction bases outside the gene matches: 8. Germline values: CDR1 SQVTM, CDR2 ANQGSEA. The CDR3 is made up of 13 amino acids. As DNA, the CDR3 is TGCAGCGCCGGCGGGACAGGCTCCACTGAAGCTTTCTTT. This encodes CSAGGTGSTEAFF. Filled out from reference TRBV29-1 and TRBJ1-1, the complete variable domain reads SAVISQKPSRDICQRGTSLTIQCQVDSQVTMMFWYRQQPGQSLTLIATANQGSEATYESGFVIDKFPISRPNLTFSTLTVSNMSPEDSSIYLCSAGGTGSTEAFFGQGTRLTVV.

This clone has more than one count but fewer than ten. CDR3 region: CASSLLTGVDGYTF. Here the CDR3 DNA reads TGCGCCAGCAGCTTGCTTACAGGGGTGGATGGCTACACCTTC. The chain links TRBV5-1 to TRBJ1-2; 7 nucleotides line up with TRBD1. J lost 6 bases, V lost 1 base, and 6 bases had no gene match. The CDR3 has 14 amino acids. CDR1 and CDR2 (germline): SGHRS, YFSETQ.

The rearrangement joins TRBV14 to TRBJ2-5; 8 bases map to TRBD1. This CDR3 has 14 residues. CDR1 is SGHDN, CDR2 FVKESK, per germline. Germline trimming cut 4 bases from V and 5 bases from J; bases unmatched to any gene: 6. DNA of the CDR3: TGTGCCAGCAGCCGCAGGGGGCTCGGGGAGACCCAGTACTTC. It is translated as CASSRRGLGETQYF.

This clone has more than one count but fewer than ten. This rearrangement joins TRBV19 to TRBJ1-2; 11 bases line up with TRBD1. Germline-derived CDR1 and CDR2 are LNHDA and SQIVND (reference sequence). This CDR3 region has 14 residues. Trimming removed 5 bases from V and 3 bases from J; junction bases left unmatched: 2. CDR3 region: CASSQDRGHYGYTF. The CDR3 coding sequence is TGTGCCAGTAGTCAGGACAGGGGGCACTATGGCTACACCTTC.

The chain has TRBV6-5 and TRBJ2-7; 7 bases agree with TRBD1. The CDR3 runs 15 residues. Germline lookup yields CDR1 MNHEY and CDR2 SVGAGI. J lost 0 bases, V lost 8 bases, and 10 bases had no gene match. CDR3 amino acids: CASPHVRTGSYEQYF. In DNA form, the CDR3 reads TGTGCCAGCCCCCACGTTCGGACAGGCTCCTACGAGCAGTACTTC.

The V call is TRBV18, the J call TRBJ1-2, with 8 positions matching TRBD1. The CDR3 runs 17 residues. The germline V gene has CDR1 KGHSH and CDR2 LQKENI. Trimming removed 3 bases from V and 4 bases from J; junction bases left unmatched: 13. The CDR3 sequence is CASSPTDRVGLFYGYTF. CDR3 DNA: TGTGCCAGCTCACCCACGGACAGGGTCGGATTGTTCTATGGCTACACCTTC.